The 9 T cell receptor beta chains reported below all come from one sample, sequenced in a study of blood T cell repertoires in COVID-19. The table came from immunoSEQ multiplex PCR; TCRdb's copy has only in-frame clones and leaves some out. The sample shows around 100,000 clones, more than 80% of them seen only once. The specimen sequenced was peripheral blood. The receptors derive from a man aged 45 to 65 with COVID-19, enrolled during active disease.

Of note for this clone: Other nucleotide sequences in the sample specify the same CDR3. The gene calls are TRBV6-5 and TRBJ2-1, with 10 bases aligning to TRBD1. This CDR3 comprises 15 residues. Germline V gene data show CDR1 as MNHEY and CDR2 as SVGAGI. Unmatched junction bases numbered 6, after V lost 4 bases and J lost 6 bases. CDR3 residues: CASSFPGTGVNEQFF. The CDR3 DNA is TGTGCCAGCAGTTTCCCCGGGACAGGGGTCAATGAGCAGTTCTTC.

This clone was observed a single time. The chain recombines TRBV4-2 with TRBJ2-1; the D gene is possibly TRBD2 (7 bases). V was pared by 0 bases and J by 5 bases, with 32 bases between. The CDR3 has 22 residues. Germline V gives CDR1 LGHNA, CDR2 YNFKEQ. CDR3 region: CASSQDTPRRGASTSINNEQFF. The CDR3 DNA is TGTGCCAGCAGCCAAGATACCCCACGCCGGGGGGCGAGTACCTCGATTAACAATGAGCAGTTCTTC.

The chain uses TRBV6-6 and TRBJ2-7; D gene uncertain. The V gene's germline CDR1 is MNHNY and CDR2 SVGAGI (reference sequence). V was pared by 2 bases and J by 0 bases, with 8 bases between. CDR3 length equals 14 residues. Here the CDR3 reads CASSYTAFSYEQYF. The CDR3 DNA reads TGTGCCAGCAGTTACACAGCCTTCTCCTACGAGCAGTACTTC.

A single count supports this clone. The rearrangement links TRBV30 to TRBJ1-6, with a tentative D call TRBD1 (6 bases). V was shortened by 0 bases and J by 8 bases, with 17 bases between the two germline ends. Germline V lookup: CDR1 GTSNPN, CDR2 SVGIG (reference sequence). This CDR3 has 16 amino acids. The CDR3 region has the DNA TGTGCCTGGAGTGTACAGGGCGGGAGGTGGGATTCACCCCTCCACTTT. Its translation is CAWSVQGGRWDSPLHF.

DNA of the CDR3: TGTGCCAGCAGCGTAGATCTGGGGGCGGGTGAAAAACTGTTTTTT. This gives the protein CASSVDLGAGEKLFF. The rearrangement links TRBV9 to TRBJ1-4; the D gene is possibly TRBD1 (6 bases). The germline V gene has CDR1 SGDLS and CDR2 YYNGEE. The CDR3 runs to 15 residues. V was cut by 0 bases and J by 7 bases, with 13 bases left in between.

The chain uses TRBV5-6 and TRBJ2-3, with D possibly TRBD1 on 5 matching bases. V was trimmed by 1 base and J by 4 bases, leaving 7 bases between them. The CDR3 runs to 13 residues. Germline lookup yields CDR1 SGHDT and CDR2 YYEEEE. The CDR3 region is CASSLRGSDTQYF. CDR3 in DNA: TGTGCCAGCAGCTTGAGGGGCTCAGATACGCAGTATTTT.

V gene TRBV4-3 combines with J gene TRBJ1-2; D gene unclear. Looked up from germline, CDR1 is LGHNA and CDR2 is YSLEER. Trimming removed 2 bases from V and 2 bases from J, with 3 bases in between. The CDR3 consists of 12 residues. CDR3 coding DNA: TGCGCCAGCAGCCAACAAAACTATGGCTACACCTTC. It specifies CASSQQNYGYTF.

With regard to this clone: This CDR3 is also generated by other DNA sequences in the sample. V and J are TRBV6-5 and TRBJ2-2, with D perhaps TRBD1 (6 bases). Germline V lookup: CDR1 MNHEY, CDR2 SVGAGI. The V end lost 1 base, the J end lost 5 bases, and 8 bases lay between the germline ends. This CDR3 region has 14 residues. CDR3 bases: TGTGCCAGCAGTTACTTAACAGGGACCGGGGAGCTGTTTTTT. Protein sequence: CASSYLTGTGELFF.

The J gene is TRBJ2-7, the V gene TRBV20-1; TRBD2 might be the D (5 bases). This CDR3 contains 11 residues. Trimming shortened V by 6 bases and J by 5 bases, and 11 bases separated the two germline ends. Germline-derived CDR1 and CDR2 are DFQATT and SNEGSKA (reference sequence). CDR3 loop: CSASRDHEQYF. The CDR3 bases are TGCAGTGCCTCGAGGGATCACGAGCAGTACTTC.